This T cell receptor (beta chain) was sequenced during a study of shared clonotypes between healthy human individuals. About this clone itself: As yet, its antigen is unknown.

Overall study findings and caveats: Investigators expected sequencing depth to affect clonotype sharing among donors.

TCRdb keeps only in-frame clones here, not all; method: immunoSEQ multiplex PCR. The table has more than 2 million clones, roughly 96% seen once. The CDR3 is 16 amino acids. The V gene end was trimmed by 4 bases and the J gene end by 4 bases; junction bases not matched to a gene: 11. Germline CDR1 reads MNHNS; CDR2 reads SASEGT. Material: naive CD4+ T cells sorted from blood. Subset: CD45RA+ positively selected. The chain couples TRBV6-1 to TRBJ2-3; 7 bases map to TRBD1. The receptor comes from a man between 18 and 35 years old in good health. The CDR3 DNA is TGTGCCAGCAGTGGTCCGGGATCAGGGGGTGCAGATACGCAGTATTTT. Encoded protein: CASSGPGSGGADTQYF.